The 15 T cell receptor beta chains reported below all come from one sample, sequenced in a study of cytomegalovirus exposure and HLA in healthy donors. The PCR had 60 Vbeta and 13 Jbeta primers. Profiling relied on immunoSEQ multiplex PCR, and the TCRdb table lists in-frame clones only, not all of them. The data contain around 150,000 clones, roughly 80% of them seen just once; the ten biggest clones take up around 3.1%. Sequenced material: PBMCs. The receptors shown here come from a woman between 35 and 50 years old in good health and CMV-seronegative.

This clone was counted a single time. The gene calls are TRBV5-4 and TRBJ1-6; unclear D gene. Trimming left V 0 bases short and J 8 bases short, with 9 bases between. The CDR3 runs to 14 residues. Germline V lookup: CDR1 SGHNT, CDR2 YYREEE (reference sequence). The CDR3 region is CASSLEQRDSPLHF. CDR3 nucleotide sequence: TGTGCCAGCAGCTTGGAACAGAGAGATTCACCCCTCCACTTT.

The chain carries TRBV7-2 and TRBJ2-7; 10 bases map to TRBD1. The germline V gene has CDR1 SGHTA and CDR2 FQGNSA. The V gene end was trimmed by 5 bases and the J gene end by 7 bases; junction bases not matched to a gene: 8. The CDR3 has 14 amino acids. This chain's CDR3 is CASSPRQGATEQYF. The CDR3 DNA sequence: TGTGCCAGCAGCCCTAGACAGGGGGCTACGGAGCAGTACTTC.

The rearrangement links TRBV7-3 to TRBJ1-1, with 9 bases lining up with TRBD1. This CDR3 spans 14 amino acids. The germline gives CDR1 SGHTA, CDR2 FQGTGA. V lost 5 bases and J lost 5; bases outside the gene matches: 6. The CDR3 loop reads CASSTGGAGTEAFF. The CDR3 DNA reads as TGTGCCAGCAGCACAGGGGGCGCGGGGACTGAAGCTTTCTTT.

The rearrangement links TRBV7-2 to TRBJ1-5; weak D call: TRBD1 (5 bases). V gave up 1 base and J gave up 0 bases, with 13 bases separating them. Germline V lookup: CDR1 SGHTA, CDR2 FQGNSA. This CDR3 has 17 amino acids. This chain's CDR3 is CASSLVMTAYSNQPQHF. Here the CDR3 DNA reads TGTGCCAGCAGCTTAGTCATGACAGCTTATAGCAATCAGCCCCAGCATTTT.

Written as DNA, the CDR3 is TGTGCCAGTAGACACGGACAGGCGGCATCGAACACCGGGGAGCTGTTTTTT. Translating gives CASRHGQAASNTGELFF. The chain combines TRBV19 with TRBJ2-2; the match to TRBD1 covers 7 bases. Germline V CDR1 and CDR2: LNHDA, SQIVND (reference sequence). The CDR3 runs to 17 residues. The V and J ends lost 6 bases and 0 bases, in that order; junction bases with no gene match: 10.

This clone was seen more than once but under ten times. V gene TRBV5-1 combines with J gene TRBJ1-2, with 7 positions matching TRBD1. V gave up 3 bases and J gave up 0 bases; unmatched junction bases: 17. CDR1 and CDR2 (germline): SGHRS, YFSETQ. CDR3 length: 19 amino acids. As DNA, the CDR3 is TGCGCCAGCAGCTCCACCCCCACAGGGGTCGGGGGAGCTAACTATGGCTACACCTTC. Translating it yields CASSSTPTGVGGANYGYTF.

The table lists this clone with a few counts. The CDR3 sequence: CASSELAGGLSEQYF. CDR3 coding DNA: TGTGCCAGCAGTGAACTAGCGGGGGGGCTCTCCGAGCAGTACTTC. The rearrangement links TRBV6-1 to TRBJ2-7, with 12 bases that match TRBD2. In germline, CDR1 is MNHNS, CDR2 SASEGT. This CDR3 has 15 amino acids. V dropped 2 bases and J dropped 6; count of bases not matched to a gene: 5.

This chain uses TRBV5-1 with TRBJ1-1; perhaps TRBD1 as D (5 bases). The length of the CDR3 is 14 residues. Trimming pared 1 base from V and 7 bases from J, leaving 14 bases between. Germline V CDR1 and CDR2: SGHRS, YFSETQ. CDR3: CASSLLGLPDEAFF. CDR3 nucleotides: TGCGCCAGCAGCTTGCTGGGGCTTCCGGATGAAGCTTTCTTT.

The V call is TRBV5-5, the J call TRBJ2-7, with TRBD1 identical over 7 bases. V trimming: 4 bases; J trimming: 4 bases; junction bases outside the gene matches: 11. Germline CDR1 SGHKS, CDR2 YYEKEE (reference sequence). The CDR3 totals 15 residues. CDR3 sequence reads: CASSTRQGSPYEQYF. The CDR3 nucleotides are TGTGCCAGCAGCACGAGACAGGGTTCCCCTTACGAGCAGTACTTC.

This sequence joins TRBV6-5 and TRBJ1-3; tentative D call: TRBD1 (5 bases). The CDR3 is made up of 14 amino acids. CDR1 MNHEY and CDR2 SVGAGI come from the germline V gene. The V and J ends lost 5 bases and 4 bases respectively, with 12 bases between them. The DNA for the CDR3 is TGTGCCAGCAGTACCCGGACAAAGGGAAACACCATATATTTT. Protein product: CASSTRTKGNTIYF.

The genes are TRBV15 and TRBJ2-5; TRBD1 agrees at 9 bases. The J segment lost 5 bases and the V segment lost 4 bases, leaving 8 bases of the junction unmatched. Germline V gives CDR1 LNHNV, CDR2 YYDKDF (reference sequence). The CDR3 sequence is 15 residues long. CDR3 residues: CATSKLTGGQETQYF. The DNA for the CDR3 is TGTGCCACCAGCAAATTAACAGGGGGCCAGGAGACCCAGTACTTC.

The V and J genes are TRBV5-1 and TRBJ1-1; 8 bases are a match to TRBD1. Germline lookup yields CDR1 SGHRS and CDR2 YFSETQ. This CDR3 is 16 amino acids long. The trim removed 3 bases at V and 10 bases at J, leaving 17 bases unmatched. This chain's CDR3 is CASSWSSTGEGYRAFF. The CDR3 DNA sequence: TGCGCCAGCAGCTGGAGTTCGACAGGGGAGGGATATCGAGCTTTCTTT. Using reference TRBV5-1 and TRBJ1-1 for the parts outside the CDR3, the full variable domain is KAGVTQTPRYLIKTRGQQVTLSCSPISGHRSVSWYQQTPGQGLQFLFEYFSETQRNKGNFPGRFSGRQFSNSRSEMNVSTLELGDSALYLCASSWSSTGEGYRAFFGQGTRLTVV.

The chain combines TRBV7-9 with TRBJ1-4, with D possibly matching TRBD1 (6 bases). In germline, CDR1 is SEHNR, CDR2 FQNEAQ (reference sequence). This CDR3 region has 15 residues. V shed 6 bases and J shed 3 bases, with 14 bases lying between them. The CDR3 DNA sequence: TGTGCCAGCAGTGGGGGTGGACAGTCTAATGAAAAACTGTTTTTT. Its protein product is CASSGGGQSNEKLFF.

The chain has TRBV27 and TRBJ1-2, with D perhaps matching TRBD1 (6 bases). The CDR3 has 15 residues. V was shortened by 4 bases and J by 5 bases, with 17 bases between the two germline ends. The germline V gene has CDR1 MNHEY and CDR2 SMNVEV (reference sequence). The CDR3 nucleotides read TGTGCCAGCAGTTCCAACAGGGCGCCCTCTTATGGCTACACCTTC. This codes for CASSSNRAPSYGYTF.

Points on this clone: The same CDR3 arises from other DNA sequences in this sample as well. The rearrangement links TRBV5-1 to TRBJ2-1; no firm D call. Germline V gene sequence: CDR1 SGHRS, CDR2 YFSETQ. V was shortened by 0 bases and J by 4 bases, with 5 bases between the two germline ends. The CDR3 consists of 13 residues. The CDR3 spells CASSLDSYNEQFF. The DNA for the CDR3 is TGCGCCAGCAGCTTGGACTCGTACAATGAGCAGTTCTTC.